This T cell receptor (beta chain) originates from a study of blood T cell repertoires in COVID-19. About the study: COVID-19 samples collected from the United States, Italy and Spain covered acute and convalescent phases. PBMCs, B-cell-depleted T cells, or T cells were the source of the cDNA or gDNA that made up the material.

The V gene's germline CDR1 is SNHLY and CDR2 FYNNEI. The CDR3 covers 15 residues. V lost 8 bases to trimming and J lost 0 bases, with 14 bases between them. As originally analysed: Researchers report that nucleated cell counts were estimated from reference gene primer amplification. Sequencing used immunoSEQ multiplex PCR; TCRdb keeps in-frame clones, though not all of them. The V and J calls and clone size were taken over from that table, and D and trimming were inferred from the DNA. The sample consists of more than 200,000 clones, around 82% of them appearing once. The TCR originated in a man in his forties with active or convalescent COVID-19. The J gene is TRBJ2-1, the V gene TRBV2; the D gene is possibly TRBD1 (6 bases). Sequencing used peripheral blood. The CDR3 protein is CASATGRSSYNEQFF. Here the CDR3 DNA reads TGTGCCAGCGCGACAGGTAGGAGCTCCTACAATGAGCAGTTCTTC.